This TCR beta chain derives from a study of T cell responses to AZD1222 COVID-19 vaccine. Assay: immunoSEQ multiplex PCR; the TCRdb copy retains only in-frame clones and omits some. This sample has over 100,000 clones; roughly 92% occur once, and the top ten carry approximately 4.5%. To note about this clone: Its antigen is unidentified.

Germline V gives CDR1 SEHNR, CDR2 FQNEAQ (reference sequence). V was clipped by 5 bases and J by 0 bases; unmatched bases: 4. The CDR3 runs to 16 residues. Study-level points and caveats: Among vaccine-associated CD4 TCRs, coverage spanned spike, with dominance at 160-218 and 743-854. There were mostly white British donors and more females than males, and clonal diversity was possibly underestimated. Targeting of unmutated variant regions was reportedly seen in nearly half of spike-specific TCRs. Only after the peak T cell response were repertoires sampled.

This TCR came from an adult in good health. Sequences were derived from peripheral blood, sampled on day 0 of AZD1222 vaccination. The rearrangement joins TRBV7-9 to TRBJ1-6; 7 bases match TRBD1. CDR3 bases: TGTGCCAGCAGCCGGACAGGTAGCTCCTATAATTCACCCCTCCACTTT. Its protein product is CASSRTGSSYNSPLHF.